A single T cell receptor (beta chain) is shown here with its context. Per the germline V gene, CDR1 is KGHSH and CDR2 is LQKENI. The V gene end was trimmed by 1 base and the J gene end by 4 bases; junction bases not matched to a gene: 10. The CDR3 runs 17 residues. The sample belongs to a study of cytomegalovirus exposure and HLA in healthy donors. Study as a whole: Some 77 million unique TCRs from HLA-typed donors were held in an early release of data.

Primers for the PCR totalled 60 Vbeta and 13 Jbeta. Assay used: immunoSEQ multiplex PCR; TCRdb lists only in-frame clones, some missing. In the table there are 150,000 to 200,000 clones, over 70% of which are singletons. The clonotype originates from a woman between 25 and 40 years old in good health and CMV-seronegative. The chain is built from TRBV18 and TRBJ1-2; 9 bases are shared with TRBD1. The source material was PBMCs. The CDR3 DNA follows: TGTGCCAGCTCACCACAAACGCCCGGGACAGGGTCCTATGGCTACACCTTC. Translated: CASSPQTPGTGSYGYTF.